This TCR beta chain is drawn from a study of naive and memory T cell subsets. Germline CDR1 SGHRS, CDR2 YFSETQ. Trimming removed 4 bases from V and 5 bases from J, with 10 bases in between. There are 13 residues in the CDR3. Worth noting for this clonotype: What it binds is unknown.

Broader study findings: Clonotypes are single alpha or beta chains, not paired receptors. There was no ground truth to check naive and memory subset results. Possibly reflecting memory cells re-expressing CD45RA, a few larger clonotypes occurred in naive repertoires, especially CD8.

An equimolar mix of two oligonucleotides served as the beta constant-region primer for TRBC1 and TRBC2. The ligated cDNA underwent four PCR rounds using SP2 and nested alpha and beta constant-region primers. TCRdb re-called the UMI-ligation and nested PCR reads through MiXCR, storing one row per CDR3 protein. The profile shows roughly 80,000 distinct CDR3 sequences, around 9% of them singletons. The clonotype originates from a human donor in good health. This chain joins TRBV5-1 and TRBJ2-1; D perhaps matches TRBD1 (5 bases). Sequenced: naive CD8+ T cells from blood. Here the CDR3 DNA reads TGCGCCAGCAGCCCCCCGGACAACAATGAGCAGTTCTTC. This sequence encodes CASSPPDNNEQFF.